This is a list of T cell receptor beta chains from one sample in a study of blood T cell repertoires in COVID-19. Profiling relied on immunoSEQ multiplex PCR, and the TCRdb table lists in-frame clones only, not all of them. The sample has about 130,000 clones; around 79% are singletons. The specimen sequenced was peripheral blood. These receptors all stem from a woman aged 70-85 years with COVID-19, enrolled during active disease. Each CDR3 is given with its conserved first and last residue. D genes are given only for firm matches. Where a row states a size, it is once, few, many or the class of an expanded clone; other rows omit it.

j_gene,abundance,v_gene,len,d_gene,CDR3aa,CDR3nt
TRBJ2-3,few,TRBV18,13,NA,CASSPTATDTQYF,TGTGCCAGCTCACCAACAGCCACAGATACGCAGTATTTT
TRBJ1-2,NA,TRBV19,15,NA,CASSPQQGEAYGYTF,TGTGCCAGTAGCCCTCAACAAGGGGAAGCCTATGGCTACACCTTC
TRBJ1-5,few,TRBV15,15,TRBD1,CATSKYGQGHQPQHF,TGTGCCACCAGCAAGTATGGACAGGGGCATCAGCCCCAGCATTTT
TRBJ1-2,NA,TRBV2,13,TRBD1,CASRGTGPNGYTF,TGTGCCAGCAGGGGGACAGGTCCTAATGGCTACACCTTC
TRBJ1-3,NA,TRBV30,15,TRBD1,CAWSRDRSSGNTIYF,TGTGCCTGGAGTAGGGACAGGAGCTCTGGAAACACCATATATTTT
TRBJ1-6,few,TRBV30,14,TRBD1,CAWRQQGAASPLHF,TGTGCCTGGAGGCAACAGGGGGCTGCTTCACCCCTCCACTTT
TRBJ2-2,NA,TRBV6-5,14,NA,CASSRNPNTGELFF,TGTGCCAGCAGCCGTAATCCGAACACCGGGGAGCTGTTTTTT
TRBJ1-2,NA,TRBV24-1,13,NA,CATSEPGLSGYTF,TGTGCCACCAGTGAACCAGGGTTGAGCGGCTACACCTTC
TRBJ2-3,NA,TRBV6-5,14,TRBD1,CASIRDRVRDTQYF,TGTGCCAGCATCCGGGACAGGGTAAGAGATACGCAGTATTTT
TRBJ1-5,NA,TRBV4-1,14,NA,CASSQVGSNQPQHF,TGCGCCAGCAGCCAAGTCGGTAGCAATCAGCCCCAGCATTTT
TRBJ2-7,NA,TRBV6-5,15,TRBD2,CASSPGGRHSYEQYF,TGTGCCAGCAGTCCGGGAGGGAGGCACTCCTACGAGCAGTACTTC
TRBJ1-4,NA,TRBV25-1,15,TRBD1,CASSTPGTGNEKLFF,TGTGCCAGCAGCACCCCCGGGACAGGGAACGAAAAACTGTTTTTT
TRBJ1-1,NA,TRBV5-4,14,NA,CASSLPGQDTEAFF,TGTGCCAGCAGCCTGCCAGGGCAGGACACTGAAGCTTTCTTT
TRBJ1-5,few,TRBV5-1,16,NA,CASSLAPAGESQPQHF,TGCGCCAGCAGCTTGGCCCCCGCAGGGGAGAGTCAGCCCCAGCATTTT
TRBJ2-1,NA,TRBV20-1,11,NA,CSASIGQSRIF,TGCAGTGCTAGCATCGGTCAGAGCAGGATCTTC
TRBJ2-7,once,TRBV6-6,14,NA,CASSSLTRSYEQYF,TGTGCCAGCAGTTCCCTTACGCGCTCCTACGAGCAGTACTTC
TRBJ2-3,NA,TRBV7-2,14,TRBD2,CASSLSGGTDTQYF,TGTGCCAGCAGCTTAAGCGGGGGCACAGATACGCAGTATTTT
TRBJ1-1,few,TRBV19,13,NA,CASIGEGLTEAFF,TGTGCCAGTATTGGGGAGGGGCTAACTGAAGCTTTCTTT
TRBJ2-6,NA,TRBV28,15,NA,CASSLGQAGANVLTF,TGTGCCAGCAGTTTGGGGCAAGCTGGGGCCAACGTCCTGACTTTC
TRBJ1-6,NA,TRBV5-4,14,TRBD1,CASSLDTGGSPLHF,TGTGCCAGCAGCTTGGACACAGGGGGTTCACCCCTCCACTTT
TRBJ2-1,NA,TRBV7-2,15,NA,CASSFEGSANNEQFF,TGTGCCAGCAGCTTTGAGGGTAGCGCCAACAATGAGCAGTTCTTC
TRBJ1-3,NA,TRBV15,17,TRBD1,CATSSALQGVTGNTIYF,TGTGCCACCAGCAGCGCCTTACAGGGGGTGACTGGAAACACCATATATTTT
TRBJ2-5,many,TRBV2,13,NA,CASSPAPGGTQYF,TGTGCCAGCAGCCCGGCCCCTGGAGGGACCCAGTACTTC
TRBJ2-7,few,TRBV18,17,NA,CASSPPFGGQIIYEQYF,TGTGCCAGCTCACCACCTTTCGGGGGACAGATCATCTACGAGCAGTACTTC
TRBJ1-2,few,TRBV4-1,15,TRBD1,CASSQEAGTGLGYTF,TGCGCCAGCAGCCAAGAAGCAGGGACAGGCCTCGGCTACACCTTC
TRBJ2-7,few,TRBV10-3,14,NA,CAISGVGAGYEQYF,TGTGCCATCAGTGGGGTTGGGGCGGGGTACGAGCAGTACTTC
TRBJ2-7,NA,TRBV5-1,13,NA,CASSIGQSYEQYF,TGCGCCAGCAGCATAGGACAGAGCTACGAGCAGTACTTC
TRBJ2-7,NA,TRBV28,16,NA,CASSSLEDLLLYEQYF,TGTGCCAGCAGTTCCCTGGAGGATCTACTATTGTACGAGCAGTACTTC
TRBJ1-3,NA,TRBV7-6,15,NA,CASTATDSSGNTIYF,TGTGCCAGCACCGCAACGGACTCTTCTGGAAACACCATATATTTT